The clone carrying this TCR beta chain was seen a handful of times. As yet, its antigen is unknown. The data were taken from a study of T cells after yellow fever vaccination. From the 5' RACE reads, TCRdb called clonotypes with MiXCR, one entry per CDR3 protein. Here the sample spans 500,000 to 650,000 distinct CDR3 sequences, roughly a sixth being singletons. Germline-derived CDR1 and CDR2 are MNHEY and SVGAGI. The CDR3 runs 17 residues. The V segment lost 0 bases and the J segment 5 bases; nucleotides outside the gene matches: 11. Study observations and caveats: Weaker, the secondary response had a peak occurring faster, on day 5 versus 15. Subsequent booster samples again held most clones from primary vaccination (96% CD4, 85% to 90% CD8). CD4 and CD8 compartments shared a small share of clonotypes, likely from convergent recombination.

This rearrangement joins TRBV6-5 to TRBJ2-3; 7 bases match TRBD2. This clonotype was obtained from a man in his late teens or twenties who received the YFV17D yellow fever vaccine. This material consisted of PBMCs, taken around 5 days after the first yellow fever vaccination. The CDR3 DNA sequence: TGTGCCAGCAGTTACTCGACGGGGACGGGGGGATTAGATACGCAGTATTTT. Translation gives CASSYSTGTGGLDTQYF.